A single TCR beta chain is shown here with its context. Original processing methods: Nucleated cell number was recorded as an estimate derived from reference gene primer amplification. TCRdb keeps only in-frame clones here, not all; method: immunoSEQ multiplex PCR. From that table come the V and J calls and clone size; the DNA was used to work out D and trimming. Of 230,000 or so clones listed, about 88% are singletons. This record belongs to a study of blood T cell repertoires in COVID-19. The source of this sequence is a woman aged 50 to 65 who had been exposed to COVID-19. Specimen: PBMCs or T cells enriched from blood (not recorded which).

The CDR3 sequence: CATSRKGVGSYNSPLHF. The DNA of the CDR3 is TGTGCCACCAGCAGGAAGGGGGTGGGATCCTATAATTCACCCCTCCACTTT. The chain couples TRBV15 to TRBJ1-6; a weak D match, TRBD1 (6 bases). This CDR3 contains 17 residues. V lost 3 bases to trimming and J lost 1 base, with 13 bases between them. Germline values: CDR1 LNHNV, CDR2 YYDKDF (reference sequence).